A single sample is the source of the 24 T cell receptor beta chains below, sequenced in a study of T cell changes during pregnancy in multiple sclerosis (dated by TCRdb to the late 2010s). Libraries came from the immunoSEQ multiplex PCR assay. TCRdb carries this immuneACCESS record with in-frame sequences only. Its versions omit some clonotypes, under half of them owing to an unresolved V gene in the studies checked, with the rest unexplained. This sample gives 55,000 to 75,000 clones in total; about 90% of them show up just once. The ten largest clones represent more than 1.4% of the sample. The source material was peripheral blood, sampled after pregnancy. The receptors here all came from a female donor with multiple sclerosis, enrolled in a pregnancy study.

Only one count was recorded for this clone. The CDR3 bases are TGTGCCAGCAGCTTAGTTGGACAGGGTCTTGATGAGCAGTTCTTC. Translation: CASSLVGQGLDEQFF. The chain combines TRBV7-2 with TRBJ2-1, with TRBD1 identical over 8 bases. V was pared by 1 base and J by 8 bases, with 7 bases of the junction left unmatched. The CDR3 extends over 15 amino acids. CDR1 SGHTA and CDR2 FQGNSA come from the germline V gene.

The gene calls are TRBV14 and TRBJ2-7; no definite D call. The length of the CDR3 is 11 residues. The germline V gene encodes CDR1 SGHDN and CDR2 FVKESK. Trimming pared 0 bases from V and 6 bases from J, leaving 3 bases between. CDR3 in amino acids: CASSQDFEQYF. CDR3 bases: TGTGCCAGCAGCCAAGACTTCGAGCAGTACTTC.

The gene calls are TRBV25-1 and TRBJ1-1; tentatively, D is TRBD1 (5 bases). Germline V gene lookup returns CDR1 MGHDK and CDR2 SYGVNS. V was shortened by 2 bases and J by 1 base, with 11 bases between the two germline ends. The CDR3 is 15 residues long. CDR3 residues: CASSEPGSANTEAFF. The CDR3 region has the DNA TGTGCCAGCAGTGAACCAGGGTCGGCGAACACTGAAGCTTTCTTT. The whole variable domain, remainder taken from reference TRBV25-1 and TRBJ1-1, is EADIYQTPRYLVIGTGKKITLECSQTMGHDKMYWYQQDPGMELHLIHYSYGVNSTEKGDLSSESTVSRIRTEHFPLTLESARPSHTSQYLCASSEPGSANTEAFFGQGTRLTVV.

This chain connects TRBV7-2 to TRBJ2-7; the match to TRBD1 covers 8 bases. V shed 6 bases and J 3 bases; nucleotides not matched to a gene: 13. CDR1 and CDR2 from the germline V gene are SGHTA and FQGNSA. CDR3 size: 16 residues. Here the CDR3 reads CASSLIPGQVIYEQYF. The CDR3 nucleotides read TGTGCCAGCAGTCTCATCCCGGGACAGGTTATCTACGAGCAGTACTTC. The full variable domain, in which reference TRBV7-2 and TRBJ2-7 provide the parts outside the CDR3, is GAGVSQSPSNKVTEKGKDVELRCDPISGHTALYWYRQSLGQGLEFLIYFQGNSAPDKSGLPSDRFSAERTGGSVSTLTIQRTQQEDSAVYLCASSLIPGQVIYEQYFGPGTRLTVT.

The rearrangement links TRBV27 to TRBJ1-4, with 7 bases that match TRBD1. Losses at the gene ends were 2 bases for V and 4 bases for J; bases not matched to a gene: 1. CDR3 size: 14 residues. CDR1 and CDR2 from the germline V gene are MNHEY and SMNVEV (reference sequence). CDR3 DNA: TGTGCCAGCAGTTTACAGGGGGTTAATGAAAAACTGTTTTTT. Its translation: CASSLQGVNEKLFF.

The rearrangement joins TRBV30 to TRBJ2-5; D may be TRBD2 (5 bases). From germline, CDR1 is GTSNPN and CDR2 SVGIG (reference sequence). CDR3 size: 13 residues. Trimming cost V 1 base and J 5 bases, with 11 bases left between them. CDR3 loop: CAWSGDGEETQYF. CDR3 in DNA: TGTGCCTGGAGTGGGGATGGGGAGGAGACCCAGTACTTC.

The V and J genes are TRBV5-6 and TRBJ2-1; 8 bases are shared with TRBD1. Germline CDR1 SGHDT, CDR2 YYEEEE. The ends lost 3 bases at V and 9 bases at J; junction bases unmatched: 11. This CDR3 has 15 amino acids. CDR3 DNA sequence: TGTGCCAGCAGCTATGGTGGACAGGGTCTAATTGAGCAGTTCTTC. Protein product: CASSYGGQGLIEQFF. Combining the CDR3 with reference TRBV5-6 and TRBJ2-1 gives the whole variable domain DAGVTQSPTHLIKTRGQQVTLRCSPKSGHDTVSWYQQALGQGPQFIFQYYEEEERQRGNFPDRFSGHQFPNYSSELNVNALLLGDSALYLCASSYGGQGLIEQFFGPGTRLTVL.

This clone has a handful of counts. The V gene is TRBV6-1, the J gene TRBJ1-5; D gene uncertain. In germline, CDR1 is MNHNS, CDR2 SASEGT. V lost 3 bases and J 7 bases, leaving 22 bases between the germline ends. This CDR3 is 17 amino acids long. The chain's CDR3 is CASSESSWPADVQPQHF. In nucleotides, the CDR3 is TGTGCCAGCAGTGAGTCTTCCTGGCCAGCGGACGTCCAGCCCCAGCATTTT.

This rearrangement joins TRBV6-4 to TRBJ2-1, with D possibly being TRBD2 (6 bases). The CDR3 runs 17 residues. Germline V gene lookup returns CDR1 MRHNA and CDR2 SNTAGT. Trimming shortened V by 3 bases and J by 7 bases, and 22 bases separated the two germline ends. In DNA form, the CDR3 reads TGTGCCAGCAGTGAGGGACTGAGCCCTGCCCTTATGAATGAGCAGTTCTTC. Its translation: CASSEGLSPALMNEQFF.

The chain couples TRBV11-3 to TRBJ2-5; TRBD1 matches at 9 bases. Germline V gene lookup returns CDR1 SGHNT and CDR2 YENEEA. CDR3 size: 15 residues. V shed 3 bases and J 5 bases; nucleotides not matched to a gene: 7. This chain's CDR3 is CASSLGTGLRETQYF. For the CDR3, the DNA is TGTGCCAGCAGCTTGGGGACAGGGTTAAGGGAGACCCAGTACTTC.

The chain employs TRBV5-4 and TRBJ2-7, with TRBD2 as a possible D gene (5 bases). Germline V gene lookup returns CDR1 SGHNT and CDR2 YYREEE (reference sequence). The CDR3 has 15 residues. With 0 bases removed from V and 6 bases from J, the gap between germline ends came to 16 bases. In DNA form, the CDR3 reads TGTGCCAGCAGCTTGGATATTAGCGACACGCGCGAGCAGTACTTC. The encoded protein is CASSLDISDTREQYF.

V and J are TRBV6-1 and TRBJ1-2; D gene unclear. Germline V lookup: CDR1 MNHNS, CDR2 SASEGT. V was clipped by 7 bases and J by 6 bases, with 6 bases between them. This CDR3 comprises 10 residues. This CDR3 is CASNTDGYTF. In DNA, the CDR3 is TGTGCCAGCAATACGGATGGCTACACCTTC.

The rearrangement links TRBV28 to TRBJ1-3; D not certain. This CDR3 contains 15 residues. V lost 1 base and J 3 bases, leaving 10 bases between the germline ends. The germline CDR1 and CDR2 sequences are MDHEN and SYDVKM. This chain's CDR3 is CASSLFSAGGNTIYF. In nucleotides, the CDR3 is TGTGCCAGCAGTTTATTTTCCGCGGGTGGAAACACCATATATTTT.

The rearrangement joins TRBV5-4 to TRBJ1-1; no reliable D call. There are 12 residues in the CDR3. Germline V gene lookup returns CDR1 SGHNT and CDR2 YYREEE (reference sequence). V lost 4 bases and J lost 3, with 7 bases in between. The CDR3 DNA is TGTGCCAGCAGCGCCACTGACACTGAAGCTTTCTTT. Translation gives CASSATDTEAFF.

The chain employs TRBV5-8 and TRBJ1-1; a possible D gene is TRBD1 (6 bases). The CDR3 has 14 residues. Germline V gene lookup returns CDR1 SGHTS and CDR2 YDEGEE. V gave up 4 bases and J gave up 5 bases, with 15 bases separating them. The CDR3: CASSLQGIGTEAFF. In DNA form, the CDR3 reads TGTGCCAGCAGCCTACAGGGAATCGGAACTGAAGCTTTCTTT.

The V gene is TRBV5-6, the J gene TRBJ2-2; 9 nucleotides match TRBD1. The CDR3 contains 17 residues. V lost 0 bases to trimming and J lost 4 bases; unmatched junction nucleotides: 7. Per the germline V gene, CDR1 is SGHDT and CDR2 is YYEEEE. The CDR3, as DNA: TGTGCCAGCAGCTTGGAGTTCCGGGACAGGGCCACCGGGGAGCTGTTTTTT. This encodes CASSLEFRDRATGELFF.

This clone was recorded only once. The chain combines TRBV4-2 with TRBJ1-1; 9 bases align to TRBD1. Germline V CDR1 and CDR2: LGHNA, YNFKEQ. This CDR3 spans 14 amino acids. V lost 2 bases and J lost 5; bases outside the gene matches: 3. The DNA for the CDR3 is TGTGCCAGCAGCCAAAGACAGGGGGGGACTGAAGCTTTCTTT. Protein product: CASSQRQGGTEAFF.

This clone was observed once. The rearrangement links TRBV7-2 to TRBJ2-7; a weak D match, TRBD1 (5 bases). The CDR3 spans 14 residues. V lost 5 bases and J 0 bases, leaving 11 bases between the germline ends. Germline V gene lookup returns CDR1 SGHTA and CDR2 FQGNSA. The chain's CDR3 is CASSLDRSSYEQYF. CDR3 bases: TGTGCCAGCAGCCTCGACAGAAGCTCCTACGAGCAGTACTTC.

This sequence joins TRBV7-9 and TRBJ2-1; 9 bases are shared with TRBD1. Germline CDR1 is SEHNR and CDR2 is FQNEAQ (reference sequence). J lost 2 bases, V lost 5 bases, and 4 bases had no gene match. The CDR3 totals 15 residues. The CDR3 protein is CASSNRQGAYNEQFF. CDR3 bases: TGTGCCAGCAGCAACAGACAGGGGGCCTACAATGAGCAGTTCTTC.

This clone occurred once. This chain joins TRBV19 and TRBJ1-5, with 10 bases that match TRBD1. Germline V lookup: CDR1 LNHDA, CDR2 SQIVND (reference sequence). CDR3 length: 15 amino acids. With 7 bases clipped from V and 6 bases from J, the junction kept 9 bases outside the gene matches. The CDR3 sequence is CASTSGQGGFQPQHF. CDR3 in DNA: TGTGCCAGTACCAGTGGACAGGGGGGCTTTCAGCCCCAGCATTTT.

This rearrangement joins TRBV28 to TRBJ1-2, with D perhaps TRBD1 (6 bases). The CDR3 loop spans 14 amino acids. Germline-derived CDR1 and CDR2 are MDHEN and SYDVKM. V lost 5 bases and J 6 bases, leaving 16 bases between the germline ends. The DNA of the CDR3 is TGTGCCAGCAGTCGGACCATGGGGGCAGATGGCTACACCTTC. Residues: CASSRTMGADGYTF.

The chain employs TRBV5-6 and TRBJ2-7, with 9 bases identical to TRBD1. V gave up 0 bases and J gave up 2 bases; unmatched junction bases: 0. Germline CDR1 reads SGHDT; CDR2 reads YYEEEE. CDR3 length: 14 amino acids. CDR3 sequence: CASSLGQGAYEQYF. CDR3 nucleotides: TGTGCCAGCAGCTTGGGACAGGGGGCCTACGAGCAGTACTTC.

The chain has TRBV5-4 and TRBJ2-2; 9 positions match TRBD1. In germline, CDR1 is SGHNT, CDR2 YYREEE (reference sequence). The trim removed 4 bases at V and 5 bases at J, leaving 12 bases unmatched. This CDR3 contains 17 residues. CDR3 protein: CASSPSRDRVGTGELFF. DNA of the CDR3: TGTGCCAGCAGCCCGAGTCGGGACAGGGTTGGGACCGGGGAGCTGTTTTTT.

This clone was found once. Other DNA variants within this sample encode the same CDR3. This chain connects TRBV6-6 to TRBJ2-7; TRBD2 matches at 10 bases. Germline V lookup: CDR1 MNHNY, CDR2 SVGAGI (reference sequence). V lost 3 bases and J lost 3; bases outside the gene matches: 5. This CDR3 contains 15 residues. The CDR3 here is CASSYSSSGSYEQYF. The CDR3 nucleotides read TGTGCCAGCAGTTATTCCTCTAGCGGGAGCTACGAGCAGTACTTC.